Shown below are 28 T cell receptor beta chains from a single sample sequenced in a study of cytomegalovirus exposure and HLA in healthy donors. Profiled with immunoSEQ multiplex PCR; TCRdb holds only in-frame clones, not every one. The table records some 210,000 clones, over 80% of them present only once. Sequenced material: PBMCs. These receptors were obtained from a woman younger than 30 in good health and CMV-seronegative.

The chain joins TRBV27 to TRBJ2-5; 8 bases line up with TRBD1. From germline, CDR1 is MNHEY and CDR2 SMNVEV (reference sequence). This CDR3 spans 17 amino acids. V trimming: 8 bases; J trimming: 2 bases; junction bases outside the gene matches: 16. The CDR3 nucleotides are TGTGCCAGCTCCCCGGGGACAGGCGTTTCGGGGCAAGAGACCCAGTACTTC. It codes for CASSPGTGVSGQETQYF.

This chain joins TRBV18 and TRBJ2-7; 9 bases map to TRBD1. This CDR3 is built from 14 residues. Germline V CDR1 and CDR2: KGHSH, LQKENI. The trim removed 3 bases at V and 3 bases at J, leaving 3 bases unmatched. In DNA form, the CDR3 reads TGTGCCAGCTCACCCGGACAGGGGTTCTACGAGCAGTACTTC. As protein: CASSPGQGFYEQYF.

The chain is built from TRBV2 and TRBJ1-5; TRBD1 might be the D (5 bases). The CDR3 consists of 13 residues. Deletions cut 9 bases from V and 5 bases from J, with 14 bases between. In germline, CDR1 is SNHLY, CDR2 FYNNEI. The CDR3 here is CASIGQLDQPQHF. The CDR3 DNA follows: TGTGCCAGTATTGGACAACTCGATCAGCCCCAGCATTTT.

The V call is TRBV5-1, the J call TRBJ2-1; TRBD1 is a possible D gene (6 bases). Per the germline V gene, CDR1 is SGHRS and CDR2 is YFSETQ. The germline V and J ends were trimmed by 3 bases and 0 bases, with 13 bases remaining between them. There are 16 residues in the CDR3. The CDR3 DNA sequence: TGCGCCAGCAGCTCACCGGACAGCCGCTCCTACAATGAGCAGTTCTTC. This translates into CASSSPDSRSYNEQFF.

The J gene is TRBJ1-6, the V gene TRBV6-5; D unclear. This CDR3 comprises 16 residues. Trimming removed 3 bases at V and 7 bases at J, with 16 bases between. In germline, CDR1 is MNHEY, CDR2 SVGAGI. CDR3 sequence reads: CASSYFGPSNNSPLHF. The DNA for the CDR3 is TGTGCCAGCAGTTATTTCGGACCGAGCAACAATTCACCCCTCCACTTT.

V and J are TRBV28 and TRBJ2-7, with D possibly called TRBD1 or TRBD2 (5 bases each). The CDR3 extends over 15 amino acids. Deletions cut 8 bases from V and 2 bases from J, with 19 bases between. The germline gives CDR1 MDHEN, CDR2 SYDVKM. CDR3 sequence reads: CASSPAGEGPYEQYF. CDR3 nucleotide sequence: TGTGCCAGCTCCCCGGCGGGCGAGGGGCCCTACGAGCAGTACTTC.

This rearrangement joins TRBV7-3 to TRBJ2-3; D might be TRBD1 (5 bases). This CDR3 has 15 residues. Germline V gene lookup returns CDR1 SGHTA and CDR2 FQGTGA. The V gene lost 0 bases and the J gene lost 1 base, with 8 bases spanning the gap. The DNA of the CDR3 is TGTGCCAGCAGCTTAACAGGACACGGCACAGATACGCAGTATTTT. Its translation: CASSLTGHGTDTQYF.

This chain connects TRBV27 to TRBJ2-3; the match to TRBD2 covers 9 bases. CDR1 is MNHEY, CDR2 SMNVEV, per germline (reference sequence). CDR3 length: 18 amino acids. Germline trimming cut 5 bases from V and 5 bases from J; bases unmatched to any gene: 17. The CDR3 protein is CASSLLPTSGSRGDTQYF. The DNA for the CDR3 is TGTGCCAGCAGTCTCCTTCCCACTAGCGGGTCCCGGGGAGATACGCAGTATTTT.

The chain links TRBV2 to TRBJ1-1; D uncertain. V gave up 8 bases and J gave up 0 bases, with 10 bases separating them. This CDR3 spans 13 amino acids. Germline CDR1 is SNHLY and CDR2 is FYNNEI. The CDR3 coding sequence is TGTGCCAGCTGTATTACACTGAACACTGAAGCTTTCTTT. It yields the protein CASCITLNTEAFF.

V usage is TRBV27 and J usage is TRBJ2-3, with 11 bases aligning to TRBD2. The J segment lost 5 bases and the V segment lost 4 bases, leaving 5 bases of the junction unmatched. CDR1 and CDR2 from the germline V gene are MNHEY and SMNVEV (reference sequence). The CDR3 extends over 15 amino acids. The CDR3 sequence is CASSSPSGGIDTQYF. The CDR3 coding sequence is TGTGCCAGCAGTTCCCCTAGCGGGGGGATAGATACGCAGTATTTT.

The genes are TRBV6-1 and TRBJ2-1; D gene unclear. This CDR3 has 15 residues. V lost 2 bases and J 7 bases, leaving 15 bases between the germline ends. Germline lookup yields CDR1 MNHNS and CDR2 SASEGT. CDR3 DNA sequence: TGTGCCAGCAGTGAATTCGCCAAGCTCCGGAATGAGCAGTTCTTC. This sequence encodes CASSEFAKLRNEQFF.

The chain employs TRBV13 and TRBJ2-7; D uncertain. Per the germline V gene, CDR1 is PRHDT and CDR2 is FYEKMQ (reference sequence). The CDR3 totals 13 residues. V was clipped by 2 bases and J by 0 bases, with 5 bases between them. CDR3 sequence reads: CASSLRSSYEQYF. CDR3 nucleotide sequence: TGTGCCAGCAGCTTAAGGAGCTCCTACGAGCAGTACTTC. The full variable domain, rest sourced from reference TRBV13 and TRBJ2-7, is AAGVIQSPRHLIKEKRETATLKCYPIPRHDTVYWYQQGPGQDPQFLISFYEKMQSDKGSIPDRFSAQQFSDYHSELNMSSLELGDSALYFCASSLRSSYEQYFGPGTRLTVT.

The chain employs TRBV7-9 and TRBJ1-6; D perhaps matches TRBD1 (6 bases). With 2 bases removed from V and 5 bases from J, the gap between germline ends came to 7 bases. This CDR3 is built from 14 residues. The germline V gene encodes CDR1 SEHNR and CDR2 FQNEAQ (reference sequence). CDR3 nucleotide sequence: TGTGCCAGCAGCTTACGACAGGATAATTCACCCCTCCACTTT. Its translation is CASSLRQDNSPLHF.

The rearrangement joins TRBV6-5 to TRBJ1-1; D remains unclear. The CDR3 consists of 12 residues. CDR1 and CDR2 from the germline V gene are MNHEY and SVGAGI. V dropped 0 bases and J dropped 11 bases, with 10 bases sitting between them. CDR3 sequence (DNA): TGTGCCAGCAGTTACTCTCCGGGGTGGGCTTTCTTT. Translation: CASSYSPGWAFF.

The chain is built from TRBV28 and TRBJ1-1; maybe TRBD1 (6 bases). The germline gives CDR1 MDHEN, CDR2 SYDVKM. V was cut by 5 bases and J by 5 bases, with 18 bases left in between. CDR3 length equals 15 residues. The CDR3 region has the DNA TGTGCCAGCAGTCGACATATCCGGGACACTACTGAAGCTTTCTTT. As protein: CASSRHIRDTTEAFF.

This clone has only a few counts. The chain employs TRBV10-3 and TRBJ1-2; TRBD1 agrees at 7 bases. This CDR3 comprises 14 residues. Germline V gene data show CDR1 as ENHRY and CDR2 as SYGVKD. V lost 4 bases, J lost 5 bases, and 7 bases stayed unmatched. CDR3 amino acids: CAISAGQELYGYTF. In nucleotides, the CDR3 is TGTGCCATCAGTGCCGGACAGGAACTTTATGGCTACACCTTC.

The gene calls are TRBV27 and TRBJ2-3; D possibly corresponds to TRBD2 (5 bases). The CDR3 has 15 amino acids. The germline V gene encodes CDR1 MNHEY and CDR2 SMNVEV (reference sequence). V gave up 2 bases and J gave up 2 bases, with 11 bases separating them. The DNA of the CDR3 is TGTGCCAGCAGTTTACGCCGGGGAGACACAGATACGCAGTATTTT. Translated: CASSLRRGDTDTQYF.

The chain recombines TRBV29-1 with TRBJ2-1; D is perhaps TRBD1 (6 bases). The CDR3 is 12 amino acids. Germline V gene sequence: CDR1 SQVTM, CDR2 ANQGSEA. Trimming took off 3 bases at V and 4 bases at J, with 7 bases between the two ends. This CDR3 reads CSVDRGYNEQFF. CDR3 bases: TGCAGCGTTGACAGGGGATACAATGAGCAGTTCTTC.

The genes are TRBV19 and TRBJ1-4; D remains unclear. V was cut by 6 bases and J by 1 base, with 9 bases left in between. The CDR3 is made up of 14 amino acids. Germline V CDR1 and CDR2: LNHDA, SQIVND (reference sequence). CDR3 nucleotide sequence: TGTGCCAGTAGGGTCCGGGGAACTAATGAAAAACTGTTTTTT. Amino acid sequence: CASRVRGTNEKLFF.

The CDR3: CASSLTGANEQFF. The CDR3 DNA reads as TGCGCCAGCAGCTTGACGGGGGCCAATGAGCAGTTCTTC. This rearrangement joins TRBV5-1 to TRBJ2-1; either TRBD1 or TRBD2 may supply D (6 bases each). The CDR3 totals 13 residues. V lost 1 base and J lost 6, with 8 bases in between. CDR1 is SGHRS and CDR2 is YFSETQ in the germline V gene.

The chain links TRBV28 to TRBJ1-2; possibly TRBD1 for D (5 bases). This CDR3 spans 13 amino acids. Germline V gene data show CDR1 as MDHEN and CDR2 as SYDVKM. V dropped 10 bases and J dropped 2 bases, with 14 bases sitting between them. The CDR3 DNA sequence: TGTGCCACCCCCGGGGGGGTGAACTATGGCTACACCTTC. The encoded protein is CATPGGVNYGYTF.

This chain uses TRBV18 with TRBJ2-7; D possibly uses TRBD1 or TRBD2 (5 bases each). Germline values: CDR1 KGHSH, CDR2 LQKENI. Trimming took 0 bases from V and 1 from J, leaving 10 bases between them. The CDR3 has 15 amino acids. CDR3 DNA: TGTGCCAGCTCACCACCGGGACGGGCGTCCTACGAGCAGTACTTC. Translation gives CASSPPGRASYEQYF. Full variable domain (remainder filled in from reference TRBV18 and TRBJ2-7): NAGVMQNPRHLVRRRGQEARLRCSPMKGHSHVYWYRQLPEEGLKFMVYLQKENIIDESGMPKERFSAEFPKEGPSILRIQQVVRGDSAAYFCASSPPGRASYEQYFGPGTRLTVT.

The chain has TRBV30 and TRBJ2-7, with D tentatively TRBD2 (5 bases). The CDR3 totals 15 residues. The ends were cut back, 0 bases at V and 1 base at J, with 13 bases in the middle. Looked up from germline, CDR1 is GTSNPN and CDR2 is SVGIG (reference sequence). The CDR3 region is CAWSVGPDSSYEQYF. CDR3 bases: TGTGCCTGGAGTGTAGGCCCGGACTCATCCTACGAGCAGTACTTC. Full variable domain (outside the CDR3, taken from reference TRBV30 and TRBJ2-7): SQTIHQWPATLVQPVGSPLSLECTVEGTSNPNLYWYRQAAGRGLQLLFYSVGIGQISSEVPQNLSASRPQDRQFILSSKKLLLSDSGFYLCAWSVGPDSSYEQYFGPGTRLTVT.

The chain carries TRBV5-4 and TRBJ2-1; a possible D gene is TRBD2 (6 bases). Germline V CDR1 and CDR2: SGHNT, YYREEE (reference sequence). The CDR3 spans 15 residues. V was pared by 4 bases and J by 8 bases, with 19 bases between. In nucleotides, the CDR3 is TGTGCCAGCAGCGAACCGGGACTGCATAGGGATGAGCAGTTCTTC. Translated: CASSEPGLHRDEQFF.

CDR3 sequence reads: CSARGGGTEAFF. The DNA of the CDR3 is TGCAGCGCTCGGGGTGGGGGTACTGAAGCTTTCTTT. The rearrangement links TRBV29-1 to TRBJ1-1; weak D call: TRBD1 (5 bases). The CDR3 runs to 12 residues. Germline lookup yields CDR1 SQVTM and CDR2 ANQGSEA. V dropped 7 bases and J dropped 5 bases, with 14 bases sitting between them.

J is TRBJ2-2 and V is TRBV2; tentatively, D is TRBD2 (6 bases). Germline V CDR1 and CDR2: SNHLY, FYNNEI. CDR3 length equals 15 residues. The V end lost 6 bases, the J end lost 6 bases, and 17 bases lay between the germline ends. The CDR3 here is CASRRDGGWSGELFF. The CDR3 DNA reads TGTGCCAGCAGAAGGGATGGAGGGTGGTCCGGGGAGCTGTTTTTT.

This clone was seen a few times. This sequence joins TRBV4-2 and TRBJ2-7; possibly TRBD2 for D (5 bases). Germline CDR1 is LGHNA and CDR2 is YNFKEQ. The CDR3 contains 14 residues. V shed 5 bases and J shed 2 bases, with 13 bases lying between them. CDR3 nucleotides: TGTGCCAGCAGCGACGGCTCGGGAACCTACGAGCAGTACTTC. Translating it yields CASSDGSGTYEQYF.

The chain couples TRBV7-8 to TRBJ2-7; no definite D call. Germline V gene lookup returns CDR1 SGHVS and CDR2 FQNEAQ. Trimming took off 2 bases at V and 2 bases at J, with 7 bases between the two ends. CDR3 size: 13 residues. The CDR3 protein is CASSLSSAYEQYF. The CDR3 DNA sequence: TGTGCCAGCAGCTTATCCAGCGCCTACGAGCAGTACTTC.